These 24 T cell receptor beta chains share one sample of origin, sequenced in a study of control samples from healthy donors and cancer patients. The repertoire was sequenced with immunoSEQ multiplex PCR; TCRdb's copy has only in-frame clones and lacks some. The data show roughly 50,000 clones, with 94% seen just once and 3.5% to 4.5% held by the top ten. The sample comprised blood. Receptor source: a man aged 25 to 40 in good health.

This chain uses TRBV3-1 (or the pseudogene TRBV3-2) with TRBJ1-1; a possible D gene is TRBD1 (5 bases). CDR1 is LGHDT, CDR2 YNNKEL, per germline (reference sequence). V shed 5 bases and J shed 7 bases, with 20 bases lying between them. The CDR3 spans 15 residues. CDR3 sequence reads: CASSSDGDRWSEAFF. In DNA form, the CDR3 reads TGTGCCAGCAGCTCGGACGGGGACCGATGGAGTGAAGCTTTCTTT.

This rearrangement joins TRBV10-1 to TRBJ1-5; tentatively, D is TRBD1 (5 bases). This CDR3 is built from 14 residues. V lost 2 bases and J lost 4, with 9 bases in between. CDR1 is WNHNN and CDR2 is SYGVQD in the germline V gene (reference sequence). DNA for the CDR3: TGCGCCAGCAGTGAGACAGGAATGAATCAGCCCCAGCATTTT. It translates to CASSETGMNQPQHF.

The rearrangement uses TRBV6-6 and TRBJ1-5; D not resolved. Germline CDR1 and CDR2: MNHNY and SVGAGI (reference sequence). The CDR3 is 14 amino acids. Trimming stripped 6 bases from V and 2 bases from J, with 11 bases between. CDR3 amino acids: CASRLGVGNQPQHF. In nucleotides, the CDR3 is TGTGCCAGCAGGCTTGGGGTGGGCAATCAGCCCCAGCATTTT.

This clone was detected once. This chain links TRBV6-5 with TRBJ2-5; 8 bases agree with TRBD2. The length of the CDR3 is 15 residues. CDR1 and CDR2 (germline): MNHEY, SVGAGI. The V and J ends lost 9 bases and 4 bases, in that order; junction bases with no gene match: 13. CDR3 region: CASAIAWAGGETQYF. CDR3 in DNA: TGTGCCAGTGCCATCGCGTGGGCGGGAGGAGAGACCCAGTACTTC.

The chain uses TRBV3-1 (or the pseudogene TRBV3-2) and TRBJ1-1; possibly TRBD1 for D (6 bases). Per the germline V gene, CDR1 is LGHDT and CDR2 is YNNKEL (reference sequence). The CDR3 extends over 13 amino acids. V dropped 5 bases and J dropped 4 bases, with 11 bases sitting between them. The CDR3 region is CASSTRTVTEAFF. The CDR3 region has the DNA TGTGCCAGCAGCACCAGGACAGTCACTGAAGCTTTCTTT.

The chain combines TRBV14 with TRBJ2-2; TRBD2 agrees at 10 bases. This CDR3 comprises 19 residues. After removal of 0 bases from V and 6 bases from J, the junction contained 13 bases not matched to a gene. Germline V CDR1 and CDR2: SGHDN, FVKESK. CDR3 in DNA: TGTGCCAGCAGCCAAGAACTCGTAGCGGGAGGTCTACCCCCCGGGGAGCTGTTTTTT. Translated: CASSQELVAGGLPPGELFF.

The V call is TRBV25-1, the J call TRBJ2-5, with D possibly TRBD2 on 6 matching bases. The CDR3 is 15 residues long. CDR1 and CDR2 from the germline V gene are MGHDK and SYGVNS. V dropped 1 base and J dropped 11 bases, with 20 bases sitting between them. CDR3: CASSESPTEGTSQYF. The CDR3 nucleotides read TGTGCCAGCAGTGAATCCCCCACGGAGGGGACCTCTCAGTACTTC.

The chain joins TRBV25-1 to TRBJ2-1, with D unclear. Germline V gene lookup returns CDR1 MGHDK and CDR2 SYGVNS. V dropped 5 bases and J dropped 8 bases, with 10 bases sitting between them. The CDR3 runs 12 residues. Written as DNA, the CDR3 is TGTGCCAGCAGTCAGAGGACGGATGAGCAGTTCTTC. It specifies CASSQRTDEQFF. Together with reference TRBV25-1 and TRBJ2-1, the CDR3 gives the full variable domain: EADIYQTPRYLVIGTGKKITLECSQTMGHDKMYWYQQDPGMELHLIHYSYGVNSTEKGDLSSESTVSRIRTEHFPLTLESARPSHTSQYLCASSQRTDEQFFGPGTRLTVL.

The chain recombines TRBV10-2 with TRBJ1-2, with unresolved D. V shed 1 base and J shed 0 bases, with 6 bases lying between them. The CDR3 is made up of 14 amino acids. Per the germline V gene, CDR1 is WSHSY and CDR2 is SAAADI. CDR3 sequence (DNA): TGCGCCAGCAGTGAGTGGCAGGCTAACTATGGCTACACCTTC. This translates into CASSEWQANYGYTF.

The CDR3 loop reads CASSSFRATIQKNSPQHF. The CDR3 DNA is TGTGCCAGCAGCAGTTTCCGGGCGACCATTCAGAAAAATTCGCCCCAGCATTTT. The V call is TRBV5-6, the J call TRBJ1-5, with D uncertain. This CDR3 has 18 residues. Germline V gives CDR1 SGHDT, CDR2 YYEEEE. V was pared by 4 bases and J by 9 bases, with 29 bases between.

The CDR3 sequence: CASSAASNQPQHF. CDR3 in DNA: TGTGCCAGTAGTGCGGCTAGCAATCAGCCCCAGCATTTT. This chain uses TRBV19 with TRBJ1-5; D gene uncertain. V shed 5 bases and J shed 0 bases, with 5 bases lying between them. The CDR3 is 13 amino acids. Germline loops: CDR1 LNHDA, CDR2 SQIVND (reference sequence).

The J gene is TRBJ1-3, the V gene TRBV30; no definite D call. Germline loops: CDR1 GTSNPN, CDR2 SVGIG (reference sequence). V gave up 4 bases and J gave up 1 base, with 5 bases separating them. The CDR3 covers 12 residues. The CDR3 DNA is TGTGCCTGGAAGGAGTCTGGAAACACCATATATTTT. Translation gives CAWKESGNTIYF. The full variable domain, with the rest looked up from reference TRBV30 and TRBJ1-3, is SQTIHQWPATLVQPVGSPLSLECTVEGTSNPNLYWYRQAAGRGLQLLFYSVGIGQISSEVPQNLSASRPQDRQFILSSKKLLLSDSGFYLCAWKESGNTIYFGEGSWLTVV.

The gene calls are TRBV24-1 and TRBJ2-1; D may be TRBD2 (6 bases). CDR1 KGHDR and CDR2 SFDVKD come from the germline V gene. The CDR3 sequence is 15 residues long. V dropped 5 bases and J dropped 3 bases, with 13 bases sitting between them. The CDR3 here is CATSGFSGNYNEQFF. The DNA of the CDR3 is TGTGCCACCAGTGGTTTTAGCGGAAACTACAATGAGCAGTTCTTC.

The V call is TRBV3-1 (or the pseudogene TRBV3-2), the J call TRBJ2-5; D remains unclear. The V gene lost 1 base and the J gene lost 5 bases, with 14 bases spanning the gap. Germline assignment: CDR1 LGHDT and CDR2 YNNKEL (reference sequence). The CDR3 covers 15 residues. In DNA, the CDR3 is TGTGCCAGCAGCCAAGGAACTACAGCGCGCGAGACCCAGTACTTC. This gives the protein CASSQGTTARETQYF.

The CDR3: CASSIGRSSYEQYF. Here the CDR3 DNA reads TGTGCCAGTAGTATAGGTCGGAGCTCCTACGAGCAGTACTTC. The rearrangement uses TRBV19 and TRBJ2-7, with no clear D. Germline V gene sequence: CDR1 LNHDA, CDR2 SQIVND (reference sequence). This CDR3 contains 14 residues. V lost 1 base to trimming and J lost 0 bases, with 7 bases between them.

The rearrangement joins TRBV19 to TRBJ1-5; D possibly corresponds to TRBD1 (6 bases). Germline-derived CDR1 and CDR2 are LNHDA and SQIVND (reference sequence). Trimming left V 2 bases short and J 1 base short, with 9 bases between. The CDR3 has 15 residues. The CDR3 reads CASSIQGRSNQPQHF. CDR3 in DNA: TGTGCCAGTAGTATACAGGGGAGAAGCAATCAGCCCCAGCATTTT.

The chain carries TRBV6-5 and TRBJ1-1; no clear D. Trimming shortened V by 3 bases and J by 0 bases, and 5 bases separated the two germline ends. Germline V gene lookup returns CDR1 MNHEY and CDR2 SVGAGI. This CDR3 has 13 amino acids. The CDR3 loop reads CASSYQVNTEAFF. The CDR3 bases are TGTGCCAGCAGTTATCAGGTGAACACTGAAGCTTTCTTT.

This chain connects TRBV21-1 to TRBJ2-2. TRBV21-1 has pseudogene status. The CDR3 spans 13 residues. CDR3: CASSKRTTGELFF. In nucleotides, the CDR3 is TGTGCCAGCAGCAAACGAACCACCGGGGAGCTGTTTTTT.

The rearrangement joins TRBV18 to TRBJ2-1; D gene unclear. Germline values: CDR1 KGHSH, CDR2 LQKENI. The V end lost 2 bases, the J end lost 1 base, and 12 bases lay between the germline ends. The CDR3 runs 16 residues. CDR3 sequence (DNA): TGTGCCAGCTCACCAAGGACCAGCAGATCCTACAATGAGCAGTTCTTC. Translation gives CASSPRTSRSYNEQFF.

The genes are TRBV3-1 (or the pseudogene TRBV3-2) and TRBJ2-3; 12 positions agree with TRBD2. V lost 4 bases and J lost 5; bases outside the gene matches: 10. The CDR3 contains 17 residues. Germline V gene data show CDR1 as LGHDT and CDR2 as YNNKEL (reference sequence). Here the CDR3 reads CASSLFRLAGVEDTQYF. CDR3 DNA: TGTGCCAGCAGCCTATTCCGACTAGCGGGAGTAGAAGATACGCAGTATTTT.

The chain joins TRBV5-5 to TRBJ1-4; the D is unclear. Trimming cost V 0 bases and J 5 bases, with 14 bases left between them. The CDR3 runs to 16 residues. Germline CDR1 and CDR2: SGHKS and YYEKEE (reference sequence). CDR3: CASSLVLVDKNEKLFF. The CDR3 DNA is TGTGCCAGCAGCTTGGTTTTGGTCGACAAGAATGAAAAACTGTTTTTT. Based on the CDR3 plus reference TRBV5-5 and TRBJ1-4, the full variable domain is DAGVTQSPTHLIKTRGQQVTLRCSPISGHKSVSWYQQVLGQGPQFIFQYYEKEERGRGNFPDRFSARQFPNYSSELNVNALLLGDSALYLCASSLVLVDKNEKLFFGSGTQLSVL.

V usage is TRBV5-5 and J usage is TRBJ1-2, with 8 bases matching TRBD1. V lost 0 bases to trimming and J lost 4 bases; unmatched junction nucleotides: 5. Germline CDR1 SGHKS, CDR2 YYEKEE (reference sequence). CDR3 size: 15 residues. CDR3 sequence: CASSLAGGPTYGYTF. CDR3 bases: TGTGCCAGCAGCTTGGCAGGGGGCCCTACCTATGGCTACACCTTC.

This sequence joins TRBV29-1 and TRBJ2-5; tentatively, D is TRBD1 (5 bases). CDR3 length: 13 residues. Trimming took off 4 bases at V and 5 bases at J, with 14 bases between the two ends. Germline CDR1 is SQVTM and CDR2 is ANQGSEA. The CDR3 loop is CSVVRQGAETQYF. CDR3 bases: TGCAGCGTTGTAAGGCAGGGTGCGGAGACCCAGTACTTC.

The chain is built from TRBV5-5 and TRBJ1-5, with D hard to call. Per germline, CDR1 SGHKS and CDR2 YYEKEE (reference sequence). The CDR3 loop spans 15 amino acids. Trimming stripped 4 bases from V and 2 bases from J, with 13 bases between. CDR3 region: CASSTAGVGNQPQHF. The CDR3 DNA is TGTGCCAGCAGCACCGCGGGTGTGGGCAATCAGCCCCAGCATTTT.